This T cell receptor beta chain is drawn from a study of blood T cell repertoires in COVID-19. Sequencing used immunoSEQ multiplex PCR; TCRdb keeps in-frame clones, though not all of them. The sample has about 50,000 clones, more than 75% seen once. This clone was found once. V gave up 8 bases and J gave up 6 bases; unmatched junction bases: 5. Germline lookup yields CDR1 KGHDR and CDR2 SFDVKD. There are 13 residues in the CDR3. This rearrangement joins TRBV24-1 to TRBJ1-1, with 10 positions matching TRBD1. Sequenced sample: peripheral blood. The receptor was isolated from a human donor in a cohort sampled during active COVID-19. The CDR3 here is CATTGQGGSEAFF. The CDR3 DNA is TGTGCCACCACCGGACAGGGGGGCTCTGAAGCTTTCTTT.